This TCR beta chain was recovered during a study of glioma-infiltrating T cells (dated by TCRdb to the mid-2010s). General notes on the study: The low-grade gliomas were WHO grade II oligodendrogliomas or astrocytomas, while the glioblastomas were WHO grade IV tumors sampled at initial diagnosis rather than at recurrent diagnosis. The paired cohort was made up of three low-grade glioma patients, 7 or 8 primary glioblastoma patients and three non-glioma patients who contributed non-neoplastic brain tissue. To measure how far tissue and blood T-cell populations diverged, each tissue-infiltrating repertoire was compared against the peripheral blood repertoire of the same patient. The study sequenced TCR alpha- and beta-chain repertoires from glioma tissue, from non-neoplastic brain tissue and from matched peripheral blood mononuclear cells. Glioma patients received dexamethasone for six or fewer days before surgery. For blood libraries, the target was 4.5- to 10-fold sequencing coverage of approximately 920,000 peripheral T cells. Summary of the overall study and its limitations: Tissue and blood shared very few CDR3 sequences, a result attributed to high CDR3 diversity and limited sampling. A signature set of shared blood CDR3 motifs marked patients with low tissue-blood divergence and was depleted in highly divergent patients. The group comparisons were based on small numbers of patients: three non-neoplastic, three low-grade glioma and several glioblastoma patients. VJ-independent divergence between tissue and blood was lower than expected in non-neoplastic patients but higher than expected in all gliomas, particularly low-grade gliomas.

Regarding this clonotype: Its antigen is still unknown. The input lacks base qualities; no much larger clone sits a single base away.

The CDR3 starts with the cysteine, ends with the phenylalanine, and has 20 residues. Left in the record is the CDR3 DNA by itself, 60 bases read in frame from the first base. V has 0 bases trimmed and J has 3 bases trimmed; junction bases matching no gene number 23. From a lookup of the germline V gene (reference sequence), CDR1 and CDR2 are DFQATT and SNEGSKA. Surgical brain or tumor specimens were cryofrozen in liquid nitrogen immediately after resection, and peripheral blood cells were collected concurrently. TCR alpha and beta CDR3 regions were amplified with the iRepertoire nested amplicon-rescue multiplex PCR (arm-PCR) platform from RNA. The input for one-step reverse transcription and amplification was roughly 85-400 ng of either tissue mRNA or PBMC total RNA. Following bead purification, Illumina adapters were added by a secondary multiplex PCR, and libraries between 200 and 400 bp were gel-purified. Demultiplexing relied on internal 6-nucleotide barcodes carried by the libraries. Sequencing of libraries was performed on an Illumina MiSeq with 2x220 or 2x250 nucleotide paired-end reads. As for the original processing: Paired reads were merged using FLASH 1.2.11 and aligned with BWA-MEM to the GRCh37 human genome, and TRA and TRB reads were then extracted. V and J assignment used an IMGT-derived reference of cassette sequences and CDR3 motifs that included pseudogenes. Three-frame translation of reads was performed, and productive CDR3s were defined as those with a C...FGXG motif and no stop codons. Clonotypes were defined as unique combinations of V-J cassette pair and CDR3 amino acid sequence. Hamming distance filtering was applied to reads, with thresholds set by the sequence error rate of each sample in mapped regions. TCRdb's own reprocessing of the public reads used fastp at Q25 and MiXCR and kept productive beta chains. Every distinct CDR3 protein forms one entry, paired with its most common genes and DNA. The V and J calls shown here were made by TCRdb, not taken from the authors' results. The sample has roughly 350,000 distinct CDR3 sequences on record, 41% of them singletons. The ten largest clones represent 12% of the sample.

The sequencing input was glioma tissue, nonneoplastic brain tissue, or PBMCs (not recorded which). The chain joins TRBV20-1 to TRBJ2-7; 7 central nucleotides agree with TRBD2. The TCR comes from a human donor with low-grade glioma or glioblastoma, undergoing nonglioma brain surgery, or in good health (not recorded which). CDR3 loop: CSARDAQGLEGGLWGYEQYF. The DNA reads TGCAGTGCTAGAGATGCCCAAGGACTAGAGGGAGGCCTGTGGGGCTACGAGCAGTACTTC.